These 14 T cell receptor beta chains originate from one sample sequenced in a study of molecular identifiers for immune sequencing clone quantification. TCRdb used MiXCR to reprocess the PCR reads, holding one entry per CDR3 protein. The sample lists 600,000 to 650,000 distinct CDR3 sequences; just under 20% were seen once. Sequencing input: naive CD8+ T cells from blood, with Jurkat cell RNA spiked in. Sample subset: FACS-sorted CD8+CD4-CCR7+CD45RA+ naive T cells. The receptors stem from a human donor in good health. Some libraries in this study had Jurkat cell RNA spiked in.

On this clonotype: At one end the junction does not follow the germline gene, possibly because of a read error. The chain joins TRBV13 to TRBJ2-7; weak D call: TRBD2 (5 bases). Looked up from germline, CDR1 is PRHDT and CDR2 is FYEKMQ (reference sequence). The CDR3 runs 13 residues. The CDR3 protein is CASSSGGSYERYF. In DNA form, the CDR3 reads TGTGCCAGCAGCTCCGGAGGAAGCTACGAGCGGTACTTC. The variable domain in full, with the rest retrieved from reference TRBV13 and TRBJ2-7, is AAGVIQSPRHLIKEKRETATLKCYPIPRHDTVYWYQQGPGQDPQFLISFYEKMQSDKGSIPDRFSAQQFSDYHSELNMSSLELGDSALYFCASSSGGSYERYFGPGTRLTVT.

This clonotype was seen a handful of times. V usage is TRBV18 and J usage is TRBJ2-1, with 9 bases matching TRBD1. There are 15 residues in the CDR3. V shed 2 bases, J shed 3 bases, and the junction held 2 bases outside the gene matches. The V gene's germline CDR1 is KGHSH and CDR2 LQKENI. The CDR3 region has the DNA TGTGCCAGCTCACCAACAGGGGGCTTCTACAATGAGCAGTTCTTC. The encoded protein is CASSPTGGFYNEQFF.

In its sample, this clonotype was seen many times. This chain links TRBV7-6 with TRBJ2-3; no reliable D call. The V end was cut by 5 bases, the J end by 4 bases, with 19 bases between. The germline V gene has CDR1 SGHVS and CDR2 FNYEAQ. The CDR3 is 16 amino acids. The CDR3 spells CASSLKAVPVPDTQYF. CDR3 DNA: TGTGCCAGCAGCCTAAAGGCCGTACCCGTCCCAGATACGCAGTATTTT.

This chain links TRBV29-1 with TRBJ2-3, with a tentative D call TRBD2 (6 bases). CDR1 and CDR2 from the germline V gene are SQVTM and ANQGSEA. This CDR3 is 12 amino acids long. With 7 bases removed from V and 5 bases from J, the gap between germline ends came to 13 bases. This CDR3 is CSAGGVEDTQYF. The CDR3, as DNA: TGCAGCGCTGGAGGGGTTGAAGATACGCAGTATTTT.

This clonotype has a count of ten or more. V and J are TRBV9 and TRBJ1-1; D is possibly TRBD1 (6 bases). Trimming removed 0 bases at V and 3 bases at J, with 18 bases between. The CDR3 runs 17 residues. The germline V gene encodes CDR1 SGDLS and CDR2 YYNGEE. As DNA, the CDR3 is TGTGCCAGCAGCGTAGCTGGGGGCGACTTTACGGACACTGAAGCTTTCTTT. The encoded protein is CASSVAGGDFTDTEAFF.

At least ten counts were recorded for this clonotype. The chain carries TRBV5-3 and TRBJ2-6, with a tentative D call TRBD2 (6 bases). TRBV5-3 belongs to the ORF category, with a function that is uncertain. V lost 3 bases and J lost 2, with 12 bases in between. This CDR3 spans 16 amino acids. The CDR3 region has the DNA TGTGCCAGAAGCTACAGGCGGGGCCCTGGGGCCAACGTCCTGACTTTC. This codes for CARSYRRGPGANVLTF.

The V and J genes are TRBV12-3 or TRBV12-4 and TRBJ2-3, with D perhaps matching TRBD2 (6 bases). V was shortened by 2 bases and J by 1 base, with 10 bases between the two germline ends. The CDR3 extends over 15 amino acids. CDR3 residues: CASSLSPSGTDTQYF. In DNA, the CDR3 is TGTGCCAGCAGTTTAAGCCCTAGCGGCACAGATACGCAGTATTTT.

Details on this clonotype: This clone may be a read error of a much larger clone one base away. J is TRBJ2-1 and V is TRBV2, with D tentatively TRBD2 (6 bases). Germline V lookup: CDR1 SNHLY, CDR2 FYNNEI. The CDR3 runs 11 residues. The CDR3 coding sequence is TGTGCCAGCGGCCTAGCGAATGGGCAGTTCTTC. Translating it yields CASGLANGQFF.

The chain links TRBV7-9 to TRBJ2-1; the D gene is possibly TRBD2 (5 bases). Trimming removed 4 bases from V and 10 bases from J, with 17 bases in between. The length of the CDR3 is 14 residues. Germline assignment: CDR1 SEHNR and CDR2 FQNEAQ (reference sequence). The CDR3 nucleotides are TGTGCCAGCAGCTCCGGACTCAGCGCTTACGAGCAGTTCTTC. Its protein product is CASSSGLSAYEQFF. Combining the CDR3 with reference TRBV7-9 and TRBJ2-1 gives the whole variable domain DTGVSQNPRHKITKRGQNVTFRCDPISEHNRLYWYRQTLGQGPEFLTYFQNEAQLEKSRLLSDRFSAERPKGSFSTLEIQRTEQGDSAMYLCASSSGLSAYEQFFGPGTRLTVL.

This clonotype was counted at least ten times. The J gene is TRBJ2-3, the V gene TRBV7-9; 9 bases align to TRBD2. V was clipped by 5 bases and J by 6 bases; unmatched bases: 6. The CDR3 loop spans 14 amino acids. Germline values: CDR1 SEHNR, CDR2 FQNEAQ (reference sequence). CDR3 in DNA: TGTGCCAGCAGCCCGCCGGCGGGAGGGGATACGCAGTATTTT. Protein product: CASSPPAGGDTQYF.

This clonotype has just a few counts. This sequence joins TRBV13 and TRBJ2-2, with 13 bases aligning to TRBD2. The germline V gene encodes CDR1 PRHDT and CDR2 FYEKMQ (reference sequence). CDR3 length: 19 amino acids. Trimming removed 0 bases from V and 6 bases from J; junction bases left unmatched: 10. As DNA, the CDR3 is TGTGCCAGCAGCTTAGGCTATAATCCGGGACTAGCGGGACCCGGGGAGCTGTTTTTT. Protein sequence: CASSLGYNPGLAGPGELFF.

This clonotype has more than one count but fewer than ten. The rearrangement uses TRBV20-1 and TRBJ2-7, with D maybe TRBD1 (6 bases). There are 15 residues in the CDR3. The V end lost 1 base, the J end lost 3 bases, and 16 bases lay between the germline ends. CDR1 is DFQATT, CDR2 SNEGSKA, per germline (reference sequence). The CDR3 protein is CSARGVQGSDYEQYF. The CDR3 DNA is TGCAGTGCTAGAGGGGTACAGGGTTCGGACTACGAGCAGTACTTC.

In the case of this clonotype: This may be a read error: a much more frequent sequence differs by one nucleotide. The V gene is TRBV4-2, the J gene TRBJ1-2; no clear D gene. The CDR3 loop spans 17 amino acids. Germline V lookup: CDR1 LGHNA, CDR2 YNFKEQ. The CDR3 bases are TGTGCCGGCAGCCAAGTAACAGTCACAGATTCCAACTATGGCTACACCTTC. This gives the protein CAGSQVTVTDSNYGYTF.

The chain uses TRBV4-1 and TRBJ2-7, with D tentatively TRBD1 or TRBD2 (5 bases each). Trimming took off 2 bases at V and 3 bases at J, with 14 bases between the two ends. Germline values: CDR1 MGHRA, CDR2 YSYEKL. The CDR3 spans 15 residues. CDR3 protein: CASSQLPGTFYEQYF. In nucleotides, the CDR3 is TGCGCCAGCAGCCAACTCCCCGGGACCTTCTACGAGCAGTACTTC.